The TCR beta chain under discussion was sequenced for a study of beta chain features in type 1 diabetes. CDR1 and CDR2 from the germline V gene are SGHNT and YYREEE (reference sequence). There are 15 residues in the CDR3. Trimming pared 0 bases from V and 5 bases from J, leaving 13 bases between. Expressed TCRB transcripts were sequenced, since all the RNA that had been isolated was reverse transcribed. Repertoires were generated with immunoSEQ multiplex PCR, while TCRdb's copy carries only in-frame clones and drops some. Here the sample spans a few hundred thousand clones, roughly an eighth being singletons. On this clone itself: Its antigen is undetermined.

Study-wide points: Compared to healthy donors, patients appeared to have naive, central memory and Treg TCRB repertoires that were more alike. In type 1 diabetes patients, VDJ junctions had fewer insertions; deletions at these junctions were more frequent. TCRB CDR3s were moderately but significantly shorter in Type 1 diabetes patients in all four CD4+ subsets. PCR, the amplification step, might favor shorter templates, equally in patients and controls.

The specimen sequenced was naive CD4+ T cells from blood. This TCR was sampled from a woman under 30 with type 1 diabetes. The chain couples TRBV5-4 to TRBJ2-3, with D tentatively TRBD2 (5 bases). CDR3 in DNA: TGTGCCAGCAGCTTGGCCGGGCTAGCCGTAGATACGCAGTATTTT. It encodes CASSLAGLAVDTQYF. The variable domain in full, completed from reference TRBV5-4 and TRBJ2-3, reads ETGVTQSPTHLIKTRGQQVTLRCSSQSGHNTVSWYQQALGQGPQFIFQYYREEENGRGNFPPRFSGLQFPNYSSELNVNALELDDSALYLCASSLAGLAVDTQYFGPGTRLTVL.